The 13 T cell receptor beta chains presented below share a single source sample, sequenced in a study of T-cell reconstitution after alpha-beta-depleted transplantation in children. The TCRbeta library incorporated unique molecular identifiers. MiXCR, applied by TCRdb to the PCR reads, yields one record per CDR3 protein. The table has almost 600,000 distinct CDR3 sequences, 25% to 30% seen once. The sequences come from PBMCs, collected before TCRalphabeta/CD19-depleted stem cell transplant. All receptors come from a boy under two years old with Wiskott-Aldrich syndrome, due to receive a stem cell transplant.

This clonotype turned up a few times. The J gene is TRBJ2-7, the V gene TRBV20-1; TRBD2 matches at 13 bases. V was clipped by 6 bases and J by 2 bases; unmatched bases: 4. Germline V lookup: CDR1 DFQATT, CDR2 SNEGSKA (reference sequence). The CDR3 sequence is 14 residues long. CDR3 DNA sequence: TGCAGTGCGACAGGGACTAGCGGGACCTACGAGCAGTACTTC. This encodes CSATGTSGTYEQYF.

This clonotype was counted between two and nine times. The chain uses TRBV3-1 and TRBJ2-2; 12 nucleotides align to TRBD2. Germline lookup yields CDR1 LGHDT and CDR2 YNNKEL (reference sequence). This CDR3 has 18 amino acids. V gave up 0 bases and J gave up 4 bases; unmatched junction bases: 6. CDR3 amino acids: CASSQDGEGLAGTGELFF. DNA for the CDR3: TGTGCCAGCAGCCAAGATGGGGAGGGACTAGCGGGCACCGGGGAGCTGTTTTTT.

The chain recombines TRBV13 with TRBJ2-1; 14 bases map to TRBD2. V lost 5 bases, J lost 2 bases, and 8 bases stayed unmatched. The CDR3 is made up of 18 amino acids. Germline V CDR1 and CDR2: PRHDT, FYEKMQ (reference sequence). CDR3 DNA sequence: TGTGCCAGCAGCGTGCGGACTAGCGGGAGGAGTACCTACAATGAGCAGTTCTTC. Protein sequence: CASSVRTSGRSTYNEQFF.

This clonotype has at least ten counts. The genes are TRBV3-1 and TRBJ2-7, with D unresolved. Germline V gene sequence: CDR1 LGHDT, CDR2 YNNKEL (reference sequence). Trimming removed 2 bases from V and 6 bases from J, with 5 bases in between. The CDR3 length is 11 residues. The CDR3 reads CASSQNGEQYF. CDR3 in DNA: TGTGCCAGCAGCCAAAACGGCGAGCAGTACTTC.

V usage is TRBV3-1 and J usage is TRBJ2-3, with 8 bases identical to TRBD2. Germline V gene lookup returns CDR1 LGHDT and CDR2 YNNKEL (reference sequence). This CDR3 spans 17 amino acids. V gave up 11 bases and J gave up 4 bases; unmatched junction bases: 20. The CDR3: CASSQGGVTSGPDTQYF. CDR3 DNA sequence: TGTGCCTCCAGCCAAGGGGGTGTAACTAGCGGCCCAGATACGCAGTATTTT.

The V call is TRBV7-7, the J call TRBJ2-1; 15 bases match TRBD2. The CDR3 extends over 17 amino acids. J lost 7 bases, V lost 5 bases, and 9 bases had no gene match. Germline assignment: CDR1 SSHAT and CDR2 FNYEAQ (reference sequence). The CDR3 DNA sequence: TGTGCCAGCAGCAGCTTGGGGACTAGCGGGGGGTCGAATGAGCAGTTCTTC. Its protein is CASSSLGTSGGSNEQFF.

This clonotype has only a few counts. The rearrangement links TRBV28 to TRBJ2-1; 10 bases fit TRBD2. V dropped 4 bases and J dropped 5; count of bases not matched to a gene: 20. The germline V gene encodes CDR1 MDHEN and CDR2 SYDVKM. This CDR3 has 20 amino acids. In DNA, the CDR3 is TGTGCCAGCAGTTGGTCGGCAGGGGCCCCAGCGGGAGGGGGGCACAATGAGCAGTTCTTC. Translation: CASSWSAGAPAGGGHNEQFF. The full variable domain, in which reference TRBV28 and TRBJ2-1 provide the parts outside the CDR3, is DVKVTQSSRYLVKRTGEKVFLECVQDMDHENMFWYRQDPGLGLRLIYFSYDVKMKEKGDIPEGYSVSREKKERFSLILESASTNQTSMYLCASSWSAGAPAGGGHNEQFFGPGTRLTVL.

As DNA, the CDR3 is TGCGCCAGCAGCTTGGCGGGACTAGCAGAGCAGTACTTC. It translates to CASSLAGLAEQYF. The chain uses TRBV5-1 and TRBJ2-7; 9 bases align to TRBD2. Germline assignment: CDR1 SGHRS and CDR2 YFSETQ. The CDR3 runs 13 residues. Germline trimming cut 0 bases from V and 7 bases from J; bases unmatched to any gene: 2.

This rearrangement joins TRBV5-1 to TRBJ2-3; 7 bases fit TRBD2. CDR1 is SGHRS, CDR2 YFSETQ, per germline. With 1 base clipped from V and 5 bases from J, the junction kept 4 bases outside the gene matches. The CDR3 loop spans 14 amino acids. DNA for the CDR3: TGCGCCAGCAGCTTGTTTCTAGCGGAAGATACGCAGTATTTT. This translates into CASSLFLAEDTQYF.

The chain uses TRBV20-1 and TRBJ2-4; D is possibly TRBD2 (7 bases). V lost 5 bases and J 1 base, leaving 15 bases between the germline ends. Germline lookup yields CDR1 DFQATT and CDR2 SNEGSKA (reference sequence). The CDR3 contains 15 residues. The CDR3 region has the DNA TGCAGTGCTGCCCGGGGAGGGGGGGCCAAAAACATTCAGTACTTC. Its protein product is CSAARGGGAKNIQYF.

This chain links TRBV5-1 with TRBJ2-5; 8 bases fit TRBD1. Germline V gene sequence: CDR1 SGHRS, CDR2 YFSETQ. This CDR3 contains 15 residues. Losses at the gene ends were 4 bases for V and 4 bases for J; bases not matched to a gene: 9. This CDR3 reads CASSRGQVERETQYF. As DNA, the CDR3 is TGCGCCAGCAGCAGGGGACAGGTCGAGCGAGAGACCCAGTACTTC.

The rearrangement joins TRBV19 to TRBJ2-2, with unresolved D. Germline V CDR1 and CDR2: LNHDA, SQIVND (reference sequence). V dropped 3 bases and J dropped 1 base, with 9 bases sitting between them. CDR3 length equals 15 residues. The CDR3 DNA reads as TGTGCCAGTAGTATTGGTACAAGGAACACCGGGGAGCTGTTTTTT. This translates into CASSIGTRNTGELFF.

The table lists this clonotype with a few counts. The chain has TRBV20-1 and TRBJ2-3, with a possible D match to TRBD2 (5 bases). Trimming removed 6 bases from V and 4 bases from J, with 20 bases in between. This CDR3 is built from 15 residues. The V gene's germline CDR1 is DFQATT and CDR2 SNEGSKA (reference sequence). The CDR3 DNA is TGCAGTGCCCATCGTACTAGTGCCTACTCAGATACGCAGTATTTT. This codes for CSAHRTSAYSDTQYF.